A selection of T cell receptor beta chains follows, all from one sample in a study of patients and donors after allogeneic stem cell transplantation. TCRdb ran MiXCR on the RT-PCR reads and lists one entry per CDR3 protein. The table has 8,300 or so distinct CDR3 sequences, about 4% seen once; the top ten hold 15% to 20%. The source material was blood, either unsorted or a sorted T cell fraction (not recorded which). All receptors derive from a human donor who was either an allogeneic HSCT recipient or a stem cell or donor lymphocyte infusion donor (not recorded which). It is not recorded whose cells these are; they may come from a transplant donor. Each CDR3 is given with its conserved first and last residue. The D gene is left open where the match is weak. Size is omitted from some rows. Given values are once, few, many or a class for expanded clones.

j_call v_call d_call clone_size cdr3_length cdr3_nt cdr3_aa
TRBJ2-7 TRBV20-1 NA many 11 TGCAGTGGGGAGGCCGCCTACGAGCAGTACTTC CSGEAAYEQYF
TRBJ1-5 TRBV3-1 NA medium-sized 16 TGTGCCAGCAGCTCCTCCGGGGCAGGGCTACATCAGCCCCAGCATTTT CASSSSGAGLHQPQHF
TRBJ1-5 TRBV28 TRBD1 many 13 TGTGCCAGCGGACAGGAATACAATCAGCCCCAGCATTTT CASGQEYNQPQHF
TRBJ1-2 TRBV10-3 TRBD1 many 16 TGTGCCATCAGTGGAGACCTGGGACAGGGCTTATATGGCTACACCTTC CAISGDLGQGLYGYTF
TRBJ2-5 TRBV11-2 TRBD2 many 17 TGTGCCAGCAGTCGCGGACTAGCGGGATGGTACCAAGAGACCCAGTACTTC CASSRGLAGWYQETQYF
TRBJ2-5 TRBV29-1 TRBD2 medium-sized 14 TGCAGCGCCAAGGGGACTAGCGGCCAAGAGACCCAGTACTTC CSAKGTSGQETQYF
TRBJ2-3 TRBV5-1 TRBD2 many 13 TGCGCCAGTACCACTAGCGGCACAGATACGCAGTATTTT CASTTSGTDTQYF
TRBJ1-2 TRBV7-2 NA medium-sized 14 TGTGCCAGCAGCTTAGGAATGGTAAACTATGGCTACACCTTC CASSLGMVNYGYTF
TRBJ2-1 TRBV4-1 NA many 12 TGCGCCAGCAGCCAGAGCAGCAATGAGCAGTTCTTC CASSQSSNEQFF
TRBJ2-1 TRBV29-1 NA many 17 TGCAGCGTTGAGGGGACTTCCCAGCAGAGCTCCTACAATGAGCAGTTCTTC CSVEGTSQQSSYNEQFF
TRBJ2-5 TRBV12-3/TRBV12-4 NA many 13 TGTGCCAGCAGTTTATTGGGGACAAAGACCCAGTACTTC CASSLLGTKTQYF
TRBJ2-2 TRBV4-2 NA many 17 TGTGCCAGCAGCCAAGACTCCACAGGGAGTATAACCGGGGAGCTGTTTTTT CASSQDSTGSITGELFF
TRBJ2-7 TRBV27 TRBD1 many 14 TGTGCCAGCAGTTATGGGGGACAGAGGTACGAGCAGTACTTC CASSYGGQRYEQYF
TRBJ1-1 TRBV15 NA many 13 TGTGCCACCAGCAGAGGGGCCAACACTGAAGCTTTCTTT CATSRGANTEAFF
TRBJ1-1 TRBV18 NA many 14 TGTGCCAGCTCACCACAGTGGATGAACACTGAAGCTTTCTTT CASSPQWMNTEAFF
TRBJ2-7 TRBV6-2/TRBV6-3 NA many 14 TGTGCCAGCAGCCTTACAGGGGGGGTCTACGAGCAGTACTTC CASSLTGGVYEQYF
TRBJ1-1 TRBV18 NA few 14 TGTGCCAGCTCACCCGGAATTCAGAACACTGAAGCTTTCTTT CASSPGIQNTEAFF
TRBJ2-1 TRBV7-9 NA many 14 TGTGCCAGCAGCTTAAGCCCTATGGACAATGAGCAGTTCTTC CASSLSPMDNEQFF
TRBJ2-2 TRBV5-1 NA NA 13 TGCGCCAGCAGCTTGCCTAGCTCCGGGGAGCTGTTTTTT CASSLPSSGELFF
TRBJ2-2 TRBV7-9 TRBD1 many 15 TGTGCCAGCCCAAAGAGACAGGGCCGCACCGGGGAGCTGTTTTTT CASPKRQGRTGELFF
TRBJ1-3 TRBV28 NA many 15 TGTGCCAGCAGTTTAGGGACGAGACTTGGAAACACCATATATTTT CASSLGTRLGNTIYF
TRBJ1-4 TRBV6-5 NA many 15 TGTGCCAGCAGTTACTCGGTGGCCAGTAATGAAAAACTGTTTTTT CASSYSVASNEKLFF
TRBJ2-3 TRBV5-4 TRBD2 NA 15 TGTGCCAGCAGCTCGCCACTAGCGGGAGTAGATACGCAGTATTTT CASSSPLAGVDTQYF
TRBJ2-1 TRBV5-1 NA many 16 TGCGCCAGCAGCTTGGCCAGCTCAAACTCCTACAATGAGCAGTTCTTC CASSLASSNSYNEQFF
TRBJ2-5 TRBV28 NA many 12 TGTGCCAGCAGCCCTCCAACTACCCCCCAGTACTTC CASSPPTTPQYF
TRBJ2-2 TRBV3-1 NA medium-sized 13 TGTGCCAGCAGCCACTGGAACACCGGGGAGCTGTTTTTT CASSHWNTGELFF
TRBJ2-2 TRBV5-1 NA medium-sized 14 TGCGCCAGCAGCTCCTTAGCGGCCTCCGGGGAGCTGTTTTTT CASSSLAASGELFF
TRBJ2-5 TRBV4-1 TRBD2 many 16 TGCGCCAGCAGCCAAGGACTAGCGGTGTACCAAGAGACCCAGTACTTC CASSQGLAVYQETQYF
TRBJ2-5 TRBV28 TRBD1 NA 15 TGTGCCAGCAGTTTTTCTGGGCAGGGGGTCGTGACCCAGTACTTC CASSFSGQGVVTQYF
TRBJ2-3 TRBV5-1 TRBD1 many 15 TGCGCCAGCAGCTCCACAGGGGTGAGCACAGATACGCAGTATTTT CASSSTGVSTDTQYF
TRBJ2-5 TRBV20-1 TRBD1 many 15 TGCAGTGCTAGAGCGGGGACAGGGGGCATCGAGACCCAGTACTTC CSARAGTGGIETQYF
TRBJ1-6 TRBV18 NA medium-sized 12 TGTGCCAGCTCAACTAGAAATTCACCCCTCCACTTT CASSTRNSPLHF
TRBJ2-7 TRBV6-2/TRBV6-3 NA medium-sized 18 TGTGCCAGCAGTTACTCCGTACGCCTCCTAGCATCAAAGTACGAGCAGTACTTC CASSYSVRLLASKYEQYF
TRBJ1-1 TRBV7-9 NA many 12 TGTGCCAGCAGCCCGTGGGGGGGTGAAGCTTTCTTT CASSPWGGEAFF
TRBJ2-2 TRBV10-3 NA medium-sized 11 TGTGCCATCGGCGGAGTGGGGGAGCTGTTTTTT CAIGGVGELFF
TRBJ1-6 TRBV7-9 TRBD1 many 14 TGTGCCAGCAGCTCCCGACAGGGTAATTCACCCCTCCACTTT CASSSRQGNSPLHF
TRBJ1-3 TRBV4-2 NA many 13 TGTGCCAGCAGCCAAGGCTGGGAAGGGACCATATATTTT CASSQGWEGTIYF
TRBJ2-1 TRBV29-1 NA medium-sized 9 TGCAGCGTTGGACGGGAGCAGTTCTTC CSVGREQFF